Sequencing of this T cell receptor (beta chain) was carried out in a study of OX40 agonist ivuxolimab in advanced cancers. A word on this clone: What it recognizes is unknown.

Here immunoSEQ multiplex PCR was the method, and the copy in TCRdb shows in-frame clones only, minus some. Of roughly 86,000 clones listed, approximately 90% are singletons. Findings and limits, study-wide: In CD8+ T cells, expanded clones were on average more numerous than in CD4+.

Source: CD4+ or CD8+ T cells sorted from blood, taken in a trial of the OX40 agonist ivuxolimab. The clonotype comes from an adult with an advanced solid tumor such as melanoma, head and neck, liver or kidney cancer.

CDR3: CASSFSRGAGELFF. The CDR3 nucleotides are TGTGCCAGCAGTTTTTCTCGGGGGGCCGGGGAGCTGTTTTTT. This sequence joins TRBV28 and TRBJ2-2; 7 nucleotides match TRBD2. V lost 3 bases, J lost 6 bases, and 4 bases stayed unmatched. Germline V gene data show CDR1 as MDHEN and CDR2 as SYDVKM. This CDR3 has 14 amino acids.